The rows below give T cell receptor beta chains drawn from one sample of a study of T cell responses to AZD1222 COVID-19 vaccine. TCRdb's copy holds only in-frame clones and misses some; the assay was immunoSEQ multiplex PCR. The repertoire holds around 140,000 clones, roughly 84% seen once, with about 4.8% in the top ten. The material was peripheral blood, obtained 28 days after the second AZD1222 dose. All receptors come from an adult who received the AZD1222 COVID-19 vaccine. The CDR3 runs from the conserved cysteine through the conserved F or W. Rows may omit the clone size; those that give it use once, few, many or a size class.

TRBV5-1	-	TRBJ1-1	CASSLRGTYQNTEAFF
TRBV19	-	TRBJ1-1	CASGAFVSEAFF
TRBV3-1/TRBV3-2	-	TRBJ2-2	CASSQVSAGELFF
TRBV5-6	-	TRBJ1-1	CASSFPPSNTEAFF
TRBV7-9	-	TRBJ1-1	CASSSSYTEAFF
TRBV2	few	TRBJ2-5	CASSEIIQETQYF
TRBV4-1	-	TRBJ2-7	CASSQDPQPQSYEQYF
TRBV3-1/TRBV3-2	-	TRBJ1-1	CASSQGGGETEAFF
TRBV7-9	once	TRBJ1-3	CASSSPGQGSLVNTIYF
TRBV5-6	-	TRBJ2-3	CASSLARLLAGRDTQYF
TRBV5-1	-	TRBJ2-6	CASSLSDPWSHSGANVLTF
TRBV3-1/TRBV3-2	-	TRBJ2-1	CASSQDRREAYNEQFF
TRBV27	-	TRBJ2-3	CASSIGTSGADTQYF
TRBV21-1	-	TRBJ2-2	CASRKREGLDTGELFF
TRBV27	-	TRBJ1-1	CASSSLTGGNTEAFF
TRBV9	-	TRBJ2-6	CASSYRDRALGANVLTF
TRBV2	-	TRBJ2-2	CASSDGGPAGELFF
TRBV5-1	-	TRBJ2-1	CASSFEGRNYNEQFF
TRBV12-3/TRBV12-4	-	TRBJ2-1	CASSSGEQFF
TRBV24-1	-	TRBJ2-3	CATSDLNTQYF
TRBV7-2	-	TRBJ1-5	CASSLVGGGNQPQHF
TRBV2	-	TRBJ2-1	CASSQWRDNEQFF
TRBV6-5	once	TRBJ2-5	CASDRGETQYF
TRBV5-6	few	TRBJ2-2	CASSLAGLDTGELFF
TRBV29-1	few	TRBJ2-3	CSFNGGGPGDTQYF
TRBV30	-	TRBJ2-7	CAWNLGPTYEQYF
TRBV18	once	TRBJ2-7	CASSPPAGMGTYEQYF
TRBV30	-	TRBJ1-3	CAWSTGDGNTIYF
TRBV10-2	-	TRBJ2-5	CASRHDMTRETQYF
TRBV12-3/TRBV12-4	-	TRBJ1-2	CASSPTGGYGYTF
TRBV7-9	-	TRBJ1-2	CASSAQGALGGYTF
TRBV16	-	TRBJ1-6	CASRLGQSLYSPLHF
TRBV19	once	TRBJ1-5	CASSMGRGSNQPQHF
TRBV19	-	TRBJ2-3	CASSIARQGGDTQYF
TRBV4-2	-	TRBJ1-3	CASSQKTAGNTIYF
TRBV27	once	TRBJ2-3	CASSLSGRRAQYF
TRBV11-2	-	TRBJ1-5	CASSLDGIGSGNQPQHF
TRBV12-3/TRBV12-4	-	TRBJ1-1	CASRPEGGSGAFF
TRBV4-2	once	TRBJ2-7	CASSLEGSYEQYF
TRBV28	-	TRBJ1-3	CASSLGQGAGNTIYF
TRBV12-5	-	TRBJ2-3	CASGLSGADTQYF
TRBV4-1	-	TRBJ2-3	CASSQVGRGRTDTQYF
TRBV6-1	-	TRBJ1-5	CASSEVGFNQPQHF
TRBV6-1	-	TRBJ1-1	CASSEVPQAFF
TRBV28	-	TRBJ2-7	CASRLLTSGSYEQYF
TRBV4-2	-	TRBJ2-7	CASSQGSGGVSYEQYF
TRBV5-8	-	TRBJ1-2	CASSKGPGDYGYTF
TRBV29-1	-	TRBJ1-1	CSAPGTGNTEAFF
TRBV30	-	TRBJ1-6	CAWSLQSNSPLHF
TRBV5-1	few	TRBJ1-6	CASSLGVEGAISSYNSPLHF
TRBV5-1	-	TRBJ2-3	CASSPQVAGGGDTQYF
TRBV28	-	TRBJ1-6	CASSSPLDLHF
TRBV9	-	TRBJ2-7	CASSPSQDYEQYF
TRBV5-5	-	TRBJ2-3	CASSPGWTSGADTQYF
TRBV13	-	TRBJ2-7	CASSSLGVYEQYF